One and the same sample provided the 20 T cell receptor beta chains below, sequenced in a study of early T cells in non-severe SARS-CoV-2 infection. TCRdb analysed the 5' RACE reads with MiXCR anew, one entry per CDR3 protein. Of about 49,000 distinct CDR3 sequences listed, 9% to 15% were seen once; the top ten hold over 2%. The sequencing used whole blood, collected at baseline. These receptors all stem from an adult who was a healthcare worker with PCR-confirmed SARS-CoV-2 infection or an uninfected control (not recorded which).

This clonotype was detected only a few times. The chain couples TRBV7-3 to TRBJ2-1, with 8 bases matching TRBD1. The V gene end was trimmed by 5 bases and the J gene end by 0 bases; junction bases not matched to a gene: 3. The CDR3 consists of 15 residues. Per germline, CDR1 SGHTA and CDR2 FQGTGA. The CDR3: CASSTDRASYNEQFF. The CDR3 coding sequence is TGTGCCAGCAGCACGGACAGGGCCTCCTACAATGAGCAGTTCTTC.

This clonotype was counted many times. The chain has TRBV5-1 and TRBJ2-3, with 12 bases fitting TRBD2. Losses at the gene ends were 6 bases for V and 0 bases for J; bases not matched to a gene: 5. Per germline, CDR1 SGHRS and CDR2 YFSETQ. The CDR3 length is 16 residues. In nucleotides, the CDR3 is TGCGCCAGCAACGGACTAGCGGGAACAAGCACAGATACGCAGTATTTT. It is translated as CASNGLAGTSTDTQYF.

This clonotype showed up many times. The V and J genes are TRBV10-3 and TRBJ2-1, with 9 bases aligning to TRBD2. V shed 6 bases and J 6 bases; nucleotides not matched to a gene: 9. The CDR3 contains 15 residues. The V gene's germline CDR1 is ENHRY and CDR2 SYGVKD. This chain's CDR3 is CAIRTGTSLSNEQFF. The CDR3 region has the DNA TGTGCCATCAGAACCGGGACTAGCCTATCCAATGAGCAGTTCTTC.

This clonotype occurred a few times. The rearrangement joins TRBV5-4 to TRBJ2-7; D may be TRBD1 or TRBD2 (5 bases each). The CDR3 covers 14 residues. V lost 3 bases, J lost 2 bases, and 12 bases lay in between. Per germline, CDR1 SGHNT and CDR2 YYREEE (reference sequence). This CDR3 is CASSSGRPPYEQYF. DNA of the CDR3: TGTGCCAGCAGCTCGGGACGGCCACCCTACGAGCAGTACTTC.

There are many counts of this clonotype. The genes are TRBV4-2 and TRBJ2-5, with a possible D match to TRBD1 (6 bases). V lost 0 bases and J 4 bases, leaving 12 bases between the germline ends. Germline CDR1 LGHNA, CDR2 YNFKEQ. The length of the CDR3 is 15 residues. CDR3 sequence: CASSQDGGKGETQYF. As DNA, the CDR3 is TGTGCCAGCAGCCAAGATGGGGGCAAAGGAGAGACCCAGTACTTC.

In its sample, this clonotype was seen many times. V gene TRBV6-4 combines with J gene TRBJ2-1; either TRBD1 or TRBD2 may supply D (6 bases each). The CDR3 loop spans 16 amino acids. Between the trimmed V and J ends, which lost 2 bases and 9 bases, there was a span of 20 bases. Germline V gives CDR1 MRHNA, CDR2 SNTAGT. Here the CDR3 reads CASSDQGREGSGEQFF. CDR3 coding DNA: TGTGCCAGCAGTGACCAGGGGCGGGAAGGTAGCGGTGAGCAGTTCTTC.

This rearrangement joins TRBV28 to TRBJ1-4; D unresolved. Between the trimmed V and J ends, which lost 7 bases and 8 bases, there was a span of 17 bases. CDR1 is MDHEN, CDR2 SYDVKM, per germline. The CDR3 loop spans 14 amino acids. For the CDR3, the DNA is TGTGCCAGCACCCCTGGGAATCCGGCGGAAAAACTGTTTTTT. It translates to CASTPGNPAEKLFF.

This clonotype was seen a handful of times. The V gene is TRBV27, the J gene TRBJ2-5, with D maybe TRBD1 (6 bases). The V end lost 6 bases, the J end lost 2 bases, and 16 bases lay between the germline ends. CDR3 length: 15 amino acids. Germline CDR1 MNHEY, CDR2 SMNVEV (reference sequence). The CDR3 DNA reads as TGTGCCAGCAGAAGATCCGGGACACTTCAAGAGACCCAGTACTTC. It encodes CASRRSGTLQETQYF.

V gene TRBV20-1 combines with J gene TRBJ2-7, with 12 bases identical to TRBD2. Germline CDR1 and CDR2: DFQATT and SNEGSKA (reference sequence). V was pared by 3 bases and J by 3 bases, with 6 bases of the junction left unmatched. CDR3 length: 15 residues. The CDR3 reads CSASSGLAGIYEQYF. In nucleotides, the CDR3 is TGCAGTGCTAGTTCCGGACTAGCGGGAATCTACGAGCAGTACTTC.

The chain recombines TRBV12-3 or TRBV12-4 with TRBJ2-1; weak D call: TRBD2 (6 bases). This CDR3 comprises 12 residues. With 10 bases removed from V and 9 bases from J, the gap between germline ends came to 16 bases. This chain's CDR3 is CATSRGVGEQFF. DNA of the CDR3: TGTGCCACCTCGCGGGGAGTAGGTGAGCAGTTCTTC.

This rearrangement joins TRBV10-3 to TRBJ1-2, with D possibly TRBD1 on 5 matching bases. The V gene lost 10 bases and the J gene lost 11 bases, with 20 bases spanning the gap. This CDR3 is 12 amino acids long. CDR1 and CDR2 from the germline V gene are ENHRY and SYGVKD. The CDR3 nucleotides are TGTGCCACCAAATCCGGGACTGGCCGTTACACCTTC. This codes for CATKSGTGRYTF.

This clonotype was counted ten times or more. V and J are TRBV5-1 and TRBJ2-4; D is perhaps TRBD1 (6 bases). The CDR3 sequence is 16 residues long. CDR1 and CDR2 from the germline V gene are SGHRS and YFSETQ. Trimming took off 0 bases at V and 1 base at J, with 11 bases between the two ends. The chain's CDR3 is CASSLESGAAKNIQYF. CDR3 nucleotide sequence: TGCGCCAGCAGCTTGGAATCAGGGGCGGCCAAAAACATTCAGTACTTC. The full variable domain, completed using reference TRBV5-1 and TRBJ2-4, is KAGVTQTPRYLIKTRGQQVTLSCSPISGHRSVSWYQQTPGQGLQFLFEYFSETQRNKGNFPGRFSGRQFSNSRSEMNVSTLELGDSALYLCASSLESGAAKNIQYFGAGTRLSVL.

This clonotype appeared a few times. The rearrangement uses TRBV4-1 and TRBJ1-6, with 7 bases aligning to TRBD1. CDR3 length: 16 amino acids. With 1 base clipped from V and 8 bases from J, the junction kept 8 bases outside the gene matches. Germline-derived CDR1 and CDR2 are MGHRA and YSYEKL. The CDR3 DNA reads as TGCGCCAGCAGCCAAGGCCGTATAACAGGGGATTCACCCCTCCACTTT. Translated: CASSQGRITGDSPLHF.

The sample holds a few counts of this clonotype. The CDR3 loop reads CASSPPGGRTEAFF. The CDR3 coding sequence is TGCGCCAGCAGCCCCCCCGGCGGTAGGACTGAAGCTTTCTTT. The rearrangement links TRBV5-1 to TRBJ1-1; D is unclear. V was trimmed by 4 bases and J by 5 bases, leaving 15 bases between them. CDR1 SGHRS and CDR2 YFSETQ come from the germline V gene. CDR3 length: 14 residues.

This clonotype turned up a few times. CDR3: CASSLTQGSDEQYF. The CDR3 DNA is TGTGCCAGCAGTTTGACACAGGGGTCGGACGAGCAGTACTTC. The chain uses TRBV7-9 and TRBJ2-7, with 7 nucleotides matching TRBD1. CDR3 length equals 14 residues. Germline CDR1 and CDR2: SEHNR and FQNEAQ (reference sequence). With 6 bases clipped from V and 5 bases from J, the junction kept 10 bases outside the gene matches. The full variable domain, with the rest looked up from reference TRBV7-9 and TRBJ2-7, is DTGVSQNPRHKITKRGQNVTFRCDPISEHNRLYWYRQTLGQGPEFLTYFQNEAQLEKSRLLSDRFSAERPKGSFSTLEIQRTEQGDSAMYLCASSLTQGSDEQYFGPGTRLTVT.

The chain employs TRBV5-1 and TRBJ2-1; D might be TRBD1 (7 bases). The V end was cut by 0 bases, the J end by 5 bases, with 18 bases between. Germline CDR1 is SGHRS and CDR2 is YFSETQ. This CDR3 is built from 17 residues. CDR3 sequence reads: CASSLVPAQGGHNEQFF. The CDR3 bases are TGCGCCAGCAGCTTGGTCCCTGCCCAGGGGGGCCACAATGAGCAGTTCTTC.

J is TRBJ2-3 and V is TRBV7-3, with 9 bases lining up with TRBD1. Trimming at V came to 5 bases and at J to 2 bases, leaving 5 bases not matched to a gene. CDR1 is SGHTA, CDR2 FQGTGA, per germline. The CDR3 extends over 15 amino acids. The CDR3 protein is CASSPRTGDTDTQYF. CDR3 bases: TGTGCCAGCAGCCCCCGGACAGGGGACACAGATACGCAGTATTTT.

This clonotype turned up a few times. The chain has TRBV11-1 and TRBJ2-2, with TRBD2 matching over 7 bases. The CDR3 runs 16 residues. The germline gives CDR1 SGHAT, CDR2 FQDESV (reference sequence). Trimming took 2 bases from V and 2 from J; bases not matched to a gene: 5. The CDR3: CASSLLASGNTGELFF. In DNA, the CDR3 is TGTGCCAGCAGCTTATTAGCTAGCGGAAACACCGGGGAGCTGTTTTTT.

Many counts were recorded for this clonotype. The chain joins TRBV7-6 to TRBJ2-3; D may be TRBD2 (5 bases). CDR1 SGHVS and CDR2 FNYEAQ come from the germline V gene. The CDR3 covers 16 residues. V shed 1 base and J shed 2 bases, with 13 bases lying between them. CDR3 nucleotide sequence: TGTGCCAGCAGCTTAGATTCGCGCGGGTCCACAGATACGCAGTATTTT. As protein: CASSLDSRGSTDTQYF.

The chain joins TRBV12-3 or TRBV12-4 to TRBJ1-3; 7 bases agree with TRBD1. V shed 4 bases, J shed 0 bases, and the junction held 3 bases outside the gene matches. The CDR3 has 15 residues. CDR3 amino acids: CASSSAGGSGNTIYF. The CDR3 DNA reads as TGTGCCAGCAGTTCCGCAGGGGGCTCTGGAAACACCATATATTTT.